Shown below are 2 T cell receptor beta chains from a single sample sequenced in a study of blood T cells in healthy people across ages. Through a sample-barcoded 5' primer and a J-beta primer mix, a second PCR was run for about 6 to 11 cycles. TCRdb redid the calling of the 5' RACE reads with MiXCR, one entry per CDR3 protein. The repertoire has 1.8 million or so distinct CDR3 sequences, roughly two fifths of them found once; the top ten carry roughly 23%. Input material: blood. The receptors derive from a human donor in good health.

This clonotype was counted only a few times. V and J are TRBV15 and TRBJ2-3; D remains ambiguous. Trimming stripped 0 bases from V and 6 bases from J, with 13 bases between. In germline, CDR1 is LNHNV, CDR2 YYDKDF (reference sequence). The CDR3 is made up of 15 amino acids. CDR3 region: CATSRDAPVRDTQYF. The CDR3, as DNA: TGTGCCACCAGCAGAGATGCCCCAGTACGCGATACGCAGTATTTT.

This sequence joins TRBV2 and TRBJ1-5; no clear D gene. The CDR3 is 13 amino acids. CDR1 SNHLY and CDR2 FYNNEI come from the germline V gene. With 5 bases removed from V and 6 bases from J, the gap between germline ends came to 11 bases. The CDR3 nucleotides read TGTGCCAGCAGTCGGGGAGTGAGTCAGCCCCAGCATTTT. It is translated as CASSRGVSQPQHF.